This TCR beta chain was retrieved from a study of shared clonotypes between healthy human individuals. A remark on this clone: This CDR3 is also generated by other DNA sequences in the sample.

Source study methods: With immunoSEQ giving junction-only sequences and no quality scores, filtering differed. Repertoires were generated with immunoSEQ multiplex PCR, while TCRdb's copy carries only in-frame clones and drops some. Clonal size and the V and J genes are those of that table, whereas D and trimming came from the DNA. The table has over a million clones, 96% seen once. CD4+ cell separation produced CD45RA+ naive and CD45RA-negative memory subsets. The V gene lost 5 bases and the J gene lost 4 bases, with 9 bases spanning the gap. Germline V gene data show CDR1 as MDHEN and CDR2 as SYDVKM. This CDR3 has 13 amino acids.

This TCR was recovered from a man aged 30 to 39 in good health. The chain links TRBV28 to TRBJ1-5, with D hard to call. Sequenced material: naive CD4+ T cells sorted from blood. Described subset: CD45RA+ positively selected. Here the CDR3 reads CASSLLGNQPQHF. Written as DNA, the CDR3 is TGTGCCAGCAGTCTTCTAGGGAATCAGCCCCAGCATTTT.